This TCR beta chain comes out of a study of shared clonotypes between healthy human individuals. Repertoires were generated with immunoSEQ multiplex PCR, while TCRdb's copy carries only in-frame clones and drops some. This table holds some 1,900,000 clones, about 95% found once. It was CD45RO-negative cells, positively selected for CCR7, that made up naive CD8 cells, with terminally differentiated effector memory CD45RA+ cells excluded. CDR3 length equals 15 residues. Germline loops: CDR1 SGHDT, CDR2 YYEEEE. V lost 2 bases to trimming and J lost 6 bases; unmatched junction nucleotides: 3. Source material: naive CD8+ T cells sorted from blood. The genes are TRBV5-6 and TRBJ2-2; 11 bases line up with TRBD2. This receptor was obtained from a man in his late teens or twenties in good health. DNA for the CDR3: TGTGCCAGCAGCTTTAGCGGGGGGGCTCCCGGGGAGCTGTTTTTT. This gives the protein CASSFSGGAPGELFF.